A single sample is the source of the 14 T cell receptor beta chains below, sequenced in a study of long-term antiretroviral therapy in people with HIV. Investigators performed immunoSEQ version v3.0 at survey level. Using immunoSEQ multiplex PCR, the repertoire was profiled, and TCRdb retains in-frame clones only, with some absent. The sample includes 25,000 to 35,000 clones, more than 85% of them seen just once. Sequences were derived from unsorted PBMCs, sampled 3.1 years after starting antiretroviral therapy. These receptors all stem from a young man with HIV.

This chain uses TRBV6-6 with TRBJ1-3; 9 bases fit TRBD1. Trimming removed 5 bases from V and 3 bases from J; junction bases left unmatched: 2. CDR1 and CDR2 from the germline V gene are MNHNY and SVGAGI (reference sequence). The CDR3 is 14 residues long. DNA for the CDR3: TGTGCCAGCAGTACAGGGGGCGTTGGAAACACCATATATTTT. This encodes CASSTGGVGNTIYF.

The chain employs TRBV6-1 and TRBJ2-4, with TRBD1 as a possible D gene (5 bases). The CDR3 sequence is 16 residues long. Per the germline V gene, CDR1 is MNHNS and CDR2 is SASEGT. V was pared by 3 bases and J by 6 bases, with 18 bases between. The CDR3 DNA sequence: TGTGCCAGCAGTGATTCCAGGGCTTCTGCTGGAAACATTCAGTACTTC. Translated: CASSDSRASAGNIQYF.

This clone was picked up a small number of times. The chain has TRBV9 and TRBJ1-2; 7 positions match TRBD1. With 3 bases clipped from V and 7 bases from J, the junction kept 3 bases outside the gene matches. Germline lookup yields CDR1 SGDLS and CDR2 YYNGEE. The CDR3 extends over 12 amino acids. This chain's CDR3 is CASSEGALGYTF. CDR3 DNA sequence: TGTGCCAGCAGCGAGGGGGCGCTTGGCTACACCTTC.

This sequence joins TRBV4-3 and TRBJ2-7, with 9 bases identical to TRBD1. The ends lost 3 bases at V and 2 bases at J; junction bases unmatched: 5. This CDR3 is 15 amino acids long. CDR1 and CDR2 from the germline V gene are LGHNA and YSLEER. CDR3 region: CASSQANRGPYEQYF. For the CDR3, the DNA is TGCGCCAGCAGCCAGGCCAACAGGGGGCCCTACGAGCAGTACTTC.

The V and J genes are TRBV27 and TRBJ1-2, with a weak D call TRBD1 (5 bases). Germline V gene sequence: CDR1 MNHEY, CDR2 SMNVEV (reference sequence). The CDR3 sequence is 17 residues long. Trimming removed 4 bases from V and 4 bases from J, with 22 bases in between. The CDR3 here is CASSSGGGVLALYGYTF. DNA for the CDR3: TGTGCCAGCAGTTCCGGAGGAGGGGTACTCGCCCTCTATGGCTACACCTTC.

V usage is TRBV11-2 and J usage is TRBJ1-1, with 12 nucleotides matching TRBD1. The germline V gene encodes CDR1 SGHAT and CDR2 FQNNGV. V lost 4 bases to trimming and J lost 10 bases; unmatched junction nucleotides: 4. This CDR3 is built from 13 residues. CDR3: CASSSGTGGRAFF. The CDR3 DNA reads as TGTGCCAGCAGCTCAGGGACAGGGGGCCGAGCTTTCTTT.

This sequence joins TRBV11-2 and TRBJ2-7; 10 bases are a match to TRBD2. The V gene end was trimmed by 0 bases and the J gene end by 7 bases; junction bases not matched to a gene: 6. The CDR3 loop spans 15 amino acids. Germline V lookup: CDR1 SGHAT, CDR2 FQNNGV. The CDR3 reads CASSLDGGLAVEQYF. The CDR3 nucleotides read TGTGCCAGCAGCTTAGATGGAGGACTAGCGGTGGAGCAGTACTTC.

The CDR3 DNA is TGTGCCAGCAGTCCCGGGACAGAGGTGGAGACCCAGTACTTC. Its protein product is CASSPGTEVETQYF. V usage is TRBV6-6 and J usage is TRBJ2-5, with TRBD1 identical over 7 bases. The CDR3 contains 14 residues. Germline-derived CDR1 and CDR2 are MNHNY and SVGAGI (reference sequence). V lost 5 bases and J lost 5; bases outside the gene matches: 8.

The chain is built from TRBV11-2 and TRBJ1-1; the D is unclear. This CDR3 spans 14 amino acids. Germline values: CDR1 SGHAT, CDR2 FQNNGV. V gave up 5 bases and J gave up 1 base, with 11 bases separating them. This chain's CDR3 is CASSPARQNTEAFF. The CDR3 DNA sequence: TGTGCCAGCAGCCCCGCACGTCAGAACACTGAAGCTTTCTTT.

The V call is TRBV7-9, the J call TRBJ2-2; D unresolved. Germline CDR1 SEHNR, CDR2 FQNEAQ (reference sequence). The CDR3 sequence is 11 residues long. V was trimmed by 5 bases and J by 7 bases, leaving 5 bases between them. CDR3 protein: CASSGVGELFF. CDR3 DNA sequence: TGTGCCAGCAGCGGGGTCGGGGAGCTGTTTTTT.

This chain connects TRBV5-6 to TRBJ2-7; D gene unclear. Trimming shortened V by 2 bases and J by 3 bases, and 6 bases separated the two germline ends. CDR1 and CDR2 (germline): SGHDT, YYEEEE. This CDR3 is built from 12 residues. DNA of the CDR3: TGTGCCAGCAGCTTTGGGATCTACGAGCAGTACTTC. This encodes CASSFGIYEQYF.

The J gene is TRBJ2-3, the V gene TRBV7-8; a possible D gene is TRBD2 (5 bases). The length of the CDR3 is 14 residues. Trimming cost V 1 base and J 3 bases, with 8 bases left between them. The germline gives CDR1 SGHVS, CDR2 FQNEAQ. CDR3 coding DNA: TGTGCCAGCAGCTTAGACTCGGGGACAGATACGCAGTATTTT. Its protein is CASSLDSGTDTQYF.

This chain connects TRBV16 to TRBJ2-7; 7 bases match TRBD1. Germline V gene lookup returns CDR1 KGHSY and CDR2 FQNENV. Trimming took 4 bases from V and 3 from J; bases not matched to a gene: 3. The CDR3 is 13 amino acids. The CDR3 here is CASSPGQSYEQYF. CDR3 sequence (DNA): TGTGCCAGCAGCCCGGGACAGAGCTACGAGCAGTACTTC.

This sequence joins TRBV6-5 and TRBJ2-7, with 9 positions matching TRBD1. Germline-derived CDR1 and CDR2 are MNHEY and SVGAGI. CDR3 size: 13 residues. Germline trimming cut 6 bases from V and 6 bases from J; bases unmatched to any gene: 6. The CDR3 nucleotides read TGTGCCAGCAGCCCCGGGACAGGGCGCGAGCAGTACTTC. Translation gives CASSPGTGREQYF.